The entry that follows covers one T cell receptor (beta chain) sequence. No antigen is known for it. Donors showed nominal health when sampled, although they likely had unrecorded immune exposures. The sample is drawn from a study of cytomegalovirus exposure and HLA in healthy donors. About the study: Findings of an earlier analysis included some 110 million unique TCR beta sequences from some 200 million T cells. General study results and limits: In an earlier analysis, most TCR beta V segments were productive about 87% or about 30% of the time.

PCR involved 60 Vbeta and 13 Jbeta primers. Using immunoSEQ multiplex PCR, the repertoire was profiled, and TCRdb retains in-frame clones only, with some absent. The sample includes approximately 240,000 clones, approximately 80% of them seen just once. The source material was PBMCs. The receptor was isolated from a woman in her thirties or forties in good health and CMV-seronegative.

The CDR3 loop is CASSLGPGTIRDTEAFF. The CDR3 coding sequence is TGCGCCAGCAGCTTGGGACCGGGGACTATACGGGACACTGAAGCTTTCTTT. The chain employs TRBV5-1 and TRBJ1-1; the D gene is possibly TRBD1 (5 bases). Trimming shortened V by 0 bases and J by 3 bases, and 18 bases separated the two germline ends. The CDR3 consists of 17 residues. Looked up from germline, CDR1 is SGHRS and CDR2 is YFSETQ.